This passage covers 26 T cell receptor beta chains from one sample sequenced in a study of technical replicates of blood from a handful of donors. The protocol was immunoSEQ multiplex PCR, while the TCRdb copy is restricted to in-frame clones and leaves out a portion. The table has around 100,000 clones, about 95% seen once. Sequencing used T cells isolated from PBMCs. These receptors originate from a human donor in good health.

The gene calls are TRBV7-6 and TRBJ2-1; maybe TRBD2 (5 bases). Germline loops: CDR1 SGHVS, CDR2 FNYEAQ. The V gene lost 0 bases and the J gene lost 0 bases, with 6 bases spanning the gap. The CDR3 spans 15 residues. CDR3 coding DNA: TGTGCCAGCAGCTTAGCAGGGAGCTCCTACAATGAGCAGTTCTTC. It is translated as CASSLAGSSYNEQFF. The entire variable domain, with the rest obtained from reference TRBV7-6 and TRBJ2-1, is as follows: GAGVSQSPRYKVTKRGQDVALRCDPISGHVSLYWYRQALGQGPEFLTYFNYEAQQDKSGLPNDRFSAERPEGSISTLTIQRTEQRDSAMYRCASSLAGSSYNEQFFGPGTRLTVL.

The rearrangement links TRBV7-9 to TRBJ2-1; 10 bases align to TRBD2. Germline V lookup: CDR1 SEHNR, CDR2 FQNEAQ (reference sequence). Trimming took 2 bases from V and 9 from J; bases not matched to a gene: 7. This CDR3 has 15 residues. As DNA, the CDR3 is TGTGCCAGCAGCTTACCAGCGGGAGGGCCCAGTGAGCAGTTCTTC. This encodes CASSLPAGGPSEQFF. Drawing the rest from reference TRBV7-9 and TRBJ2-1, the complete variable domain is DTGVSQNPRHKITKRGQNVTFRCDPISEHNRLYWYRQTLGQGPEFLTYFQNEAQLEKSRLLSDRFSAERPKGSFSTLEIQRTEQGDSAMYLCASSLPAGGPSEQFFGPGTRLTVL.

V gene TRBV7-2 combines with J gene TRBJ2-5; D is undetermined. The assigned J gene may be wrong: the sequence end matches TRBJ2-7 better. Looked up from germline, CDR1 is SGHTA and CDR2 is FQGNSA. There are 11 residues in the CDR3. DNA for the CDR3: TGTGCCAGCAGCCAATCGCACGAGCAGTACTTC. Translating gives CASSQSHEQYF.

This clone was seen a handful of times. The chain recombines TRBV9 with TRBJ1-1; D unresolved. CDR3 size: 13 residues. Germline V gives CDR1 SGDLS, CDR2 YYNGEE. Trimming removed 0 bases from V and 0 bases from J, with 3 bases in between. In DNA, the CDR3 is TGTGCCAGCAGCGTAGCGGTGAACACTGAAGCTTTCTTT. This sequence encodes CASSVAVNTEAFF.

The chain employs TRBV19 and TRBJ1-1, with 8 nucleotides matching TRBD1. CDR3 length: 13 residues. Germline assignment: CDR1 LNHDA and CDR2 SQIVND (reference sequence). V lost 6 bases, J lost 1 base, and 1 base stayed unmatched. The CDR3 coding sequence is TGTGCCAGTAGGGACAGGGAGAACACTGAAGCTTTCTTT. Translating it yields CASRDRENTEAFF.

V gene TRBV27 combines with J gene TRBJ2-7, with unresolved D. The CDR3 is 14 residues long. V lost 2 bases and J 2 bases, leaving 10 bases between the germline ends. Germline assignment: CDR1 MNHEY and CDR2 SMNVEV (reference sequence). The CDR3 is CASSLRGQTYEQYF. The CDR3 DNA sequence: TGTGCCAGCAGTTTAAGAGGCCAGACCTACGAGCAGTACTTC.

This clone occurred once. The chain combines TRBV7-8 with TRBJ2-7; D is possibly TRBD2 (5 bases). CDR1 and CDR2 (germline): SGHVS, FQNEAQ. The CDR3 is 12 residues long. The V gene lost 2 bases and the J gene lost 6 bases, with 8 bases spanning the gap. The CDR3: CASSLRGLEQYF. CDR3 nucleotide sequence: TGTGCCAGCAGCTTAAGAGGGCTCGAGCAGTACTTC.

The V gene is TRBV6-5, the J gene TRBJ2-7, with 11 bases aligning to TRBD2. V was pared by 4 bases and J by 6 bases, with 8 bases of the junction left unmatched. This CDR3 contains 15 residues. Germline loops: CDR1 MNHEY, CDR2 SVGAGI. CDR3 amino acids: CASSSTLAGAGEQYF. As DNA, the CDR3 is TGTGCCAGCAGTTCTACACTAGCGGGAGCTGGCGAGCAGTACTTC.

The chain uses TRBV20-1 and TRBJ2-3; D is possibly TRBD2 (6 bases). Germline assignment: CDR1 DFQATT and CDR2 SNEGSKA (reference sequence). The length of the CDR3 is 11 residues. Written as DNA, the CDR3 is TGCATCGGGACTAGCACAGATACGCAGTATTTT. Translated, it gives CIGTSTDTQYF.

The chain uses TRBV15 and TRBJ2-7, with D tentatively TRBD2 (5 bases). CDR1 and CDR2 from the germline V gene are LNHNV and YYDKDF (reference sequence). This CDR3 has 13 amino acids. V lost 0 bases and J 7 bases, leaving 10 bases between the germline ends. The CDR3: CATSREVRVEQYF. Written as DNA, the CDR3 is TGTGCCACCAGCAGAGAAGTGAGGGTAGAGCAGTACTTC.

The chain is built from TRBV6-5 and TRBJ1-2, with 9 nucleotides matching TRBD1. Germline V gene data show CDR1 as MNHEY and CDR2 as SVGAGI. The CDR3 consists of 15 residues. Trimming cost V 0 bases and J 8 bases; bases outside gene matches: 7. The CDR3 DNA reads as TGTGCCAGCAGTTACTCTAATACAGGGGGCAGGGGCTACACCTTC. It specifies CASSYSNTGGRGYTF.

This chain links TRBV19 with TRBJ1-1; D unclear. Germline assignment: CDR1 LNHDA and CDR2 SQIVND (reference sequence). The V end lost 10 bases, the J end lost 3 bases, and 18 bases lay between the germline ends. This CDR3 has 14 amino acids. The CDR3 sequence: CATKHRTRDTEAFF. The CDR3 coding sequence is TGTGCCACAAAACACAGAACCAGAGACACTGAAGCTTTCTTT.

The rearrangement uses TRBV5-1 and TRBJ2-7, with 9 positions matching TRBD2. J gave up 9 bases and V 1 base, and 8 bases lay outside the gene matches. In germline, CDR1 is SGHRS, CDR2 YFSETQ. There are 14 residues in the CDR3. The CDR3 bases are TGCGCCAGCAGCTTGCACGGGACTAGCAATTCGCAGTACTTC. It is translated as CASSLHGTSNSQYF. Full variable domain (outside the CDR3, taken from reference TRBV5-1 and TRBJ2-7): KAGVTQTPRYLIKTRGQQVTLSCSPISGHRSVSWYQQTPGQGLQFLFEYFSETQRNKGNFPGRFSGRQFSNSRSEMNVSTLELGDSALYLCASSLHGTSNSQYFGPGTRLTVT.

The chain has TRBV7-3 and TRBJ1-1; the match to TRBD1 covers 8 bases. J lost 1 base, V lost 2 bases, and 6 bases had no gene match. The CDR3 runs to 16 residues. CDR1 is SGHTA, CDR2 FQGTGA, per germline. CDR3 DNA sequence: TGTGCCAGCAGCTTACAGCGACAGGGGAGGAACACTGAAGCTTTCTTT. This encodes CASSLQRQGRNTEAFF.

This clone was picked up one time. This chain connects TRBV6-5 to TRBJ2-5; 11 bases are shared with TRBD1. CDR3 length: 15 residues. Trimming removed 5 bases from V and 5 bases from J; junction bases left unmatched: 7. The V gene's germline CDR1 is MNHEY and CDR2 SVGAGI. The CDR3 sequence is CASSTGGQGVETQYF. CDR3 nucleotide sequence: TGTGCCAGCAGTACTGGGGGACAGGGGGTGGAGACCCAGTACTTC.

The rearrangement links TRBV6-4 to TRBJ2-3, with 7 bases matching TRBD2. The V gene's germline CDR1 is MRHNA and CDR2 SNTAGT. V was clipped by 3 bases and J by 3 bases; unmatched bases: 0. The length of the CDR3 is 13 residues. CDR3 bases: TGTGCCAGCAGTGAGCGGGAGACAGATACGCAGTATTTT. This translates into CASSERETDTQYF.

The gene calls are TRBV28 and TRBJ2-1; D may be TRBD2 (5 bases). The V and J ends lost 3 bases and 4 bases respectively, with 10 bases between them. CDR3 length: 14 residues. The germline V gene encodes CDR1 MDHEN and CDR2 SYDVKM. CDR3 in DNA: TGTGCCAGCAGTTTGAGCGGACTTTACAATGAGCAGTTCTTC. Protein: CASSLSGLYNEQFF.

CDR3 nucleotides: TGTGCCAGCAGTTTATCTTCAGGGGTCTACGAGCAGTACTTC. Its protein is CASSLSSGVYEQYF. The J gene is TRBJ2-7, the V gene TRBV27, with D perhaps matching TRBD1 (6 bases). From germline, CDR1 is MNHEY and CDR2 SMNVEV (reference sequence). The CDR3 runs 14 residues. Trimming removed 0 bases from V and 3 bases from J, with 9 bases in between.

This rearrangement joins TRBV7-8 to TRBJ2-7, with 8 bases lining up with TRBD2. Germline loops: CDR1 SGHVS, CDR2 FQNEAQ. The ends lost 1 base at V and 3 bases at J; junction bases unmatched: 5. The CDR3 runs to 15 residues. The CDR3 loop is CASSLELAGHYEQYF. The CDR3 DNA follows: TGTGCCAGCAGCTTAGAGCTAGCGGGCCACTACGAGCAGTACTTC.

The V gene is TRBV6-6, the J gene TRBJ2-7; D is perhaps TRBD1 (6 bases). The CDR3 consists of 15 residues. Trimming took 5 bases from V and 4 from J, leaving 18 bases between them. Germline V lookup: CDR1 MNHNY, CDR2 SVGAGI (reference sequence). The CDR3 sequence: CASSNPGQSYYEQYF. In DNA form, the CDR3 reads TGTGCCAGCAGTAACCCGGGACAATCCTATTACGAGCAGTACTTC.

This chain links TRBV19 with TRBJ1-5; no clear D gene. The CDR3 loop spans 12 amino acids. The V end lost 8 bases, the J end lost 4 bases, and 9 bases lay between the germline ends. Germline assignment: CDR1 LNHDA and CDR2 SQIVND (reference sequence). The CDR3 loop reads CASRTGNQPQHF. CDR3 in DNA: TGTGCCAGTCGTACGGGGAATCAGCCCCAGCATTTT.

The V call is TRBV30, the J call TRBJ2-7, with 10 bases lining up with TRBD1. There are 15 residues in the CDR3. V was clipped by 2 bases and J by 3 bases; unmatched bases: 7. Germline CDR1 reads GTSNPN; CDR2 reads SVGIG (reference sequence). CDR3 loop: CAWSPRQGANYEQYF. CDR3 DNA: TGTGCCTGGAGTCCAAGACAGGGGGCGAACTACGAGCAGTACTTC.

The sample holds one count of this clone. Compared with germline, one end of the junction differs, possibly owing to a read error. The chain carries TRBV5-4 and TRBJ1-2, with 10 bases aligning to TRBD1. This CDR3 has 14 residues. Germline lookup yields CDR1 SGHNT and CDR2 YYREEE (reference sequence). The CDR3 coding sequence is TGTGCCAGCAGCCCCGGACAGGGGGTTTATGGCCACACCTTC. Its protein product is CASSPGQGVYGHTF.

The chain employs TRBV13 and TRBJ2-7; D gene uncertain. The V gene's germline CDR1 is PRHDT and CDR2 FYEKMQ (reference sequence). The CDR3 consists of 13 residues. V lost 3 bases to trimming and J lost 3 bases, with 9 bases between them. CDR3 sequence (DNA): TGTGCCAGCAGCTTCAACAGAGACTACGAGCAGTACTTC. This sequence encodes CASSFNRDYEQYF.

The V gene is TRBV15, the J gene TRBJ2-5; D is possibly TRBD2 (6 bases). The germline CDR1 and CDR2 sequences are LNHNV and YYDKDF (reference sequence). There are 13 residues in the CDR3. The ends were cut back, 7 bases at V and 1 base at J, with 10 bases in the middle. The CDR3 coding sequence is TGTGCCACCACTACCGGGAGCCAAGAGACCCAGTACTTC. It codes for CATTTGSQETQYF.

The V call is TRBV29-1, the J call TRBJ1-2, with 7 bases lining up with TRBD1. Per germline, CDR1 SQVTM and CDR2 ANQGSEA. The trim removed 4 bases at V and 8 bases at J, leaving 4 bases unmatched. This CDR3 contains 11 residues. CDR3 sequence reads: CSVGQGKGYTF. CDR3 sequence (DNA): TGCAGCGTTGGACAGGGTAAGGGCTACACCTTC.